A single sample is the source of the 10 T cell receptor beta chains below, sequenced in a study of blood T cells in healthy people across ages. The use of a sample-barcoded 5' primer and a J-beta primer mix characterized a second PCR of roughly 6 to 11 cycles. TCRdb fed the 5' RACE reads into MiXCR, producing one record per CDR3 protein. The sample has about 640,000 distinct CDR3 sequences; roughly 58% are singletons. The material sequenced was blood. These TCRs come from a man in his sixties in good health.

The chain's CDR3 is CASSYLQGINTEAFF. Here the CDR3 DNA reads TGCGCCAGCAGCTATTTACAGGGAATTAACACTGAAGCTTTCTTT. The rearrangement joins TRBV5-1 to TRBJ1-1; the D gene is possibly TRBD1 (6 bases). The germline V and J ends were trimmed by 3 bases and 2 bases, with 14 bases remaining between them. Per the germline V gene, CDR1 is SGHRS and CDR2 is YFSETQ. The CDR3 runs to 15 residues. The whole variable domain, filled in from reference TRBV5-1 and TRBJ1-1, reads KAGVTQTPRYLIKTRGQQVTLSCSPISGHRSVSWYQQTPGQGLQFLFEYFSETQRNKGNFPGRFSGRQFSNSRSEMNVSTLELGDSALYLCASSYLQGINTEAFFGQGTRLTVV.

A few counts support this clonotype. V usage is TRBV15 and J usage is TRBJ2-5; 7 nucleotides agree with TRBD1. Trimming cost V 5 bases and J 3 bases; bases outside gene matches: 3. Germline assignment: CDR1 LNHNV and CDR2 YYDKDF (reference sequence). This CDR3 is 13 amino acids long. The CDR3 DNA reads TGTGCCACCAGCCCGACAGGGAAAGAGACCCAGTACTTC. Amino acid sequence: CATSPTGKETQYF.

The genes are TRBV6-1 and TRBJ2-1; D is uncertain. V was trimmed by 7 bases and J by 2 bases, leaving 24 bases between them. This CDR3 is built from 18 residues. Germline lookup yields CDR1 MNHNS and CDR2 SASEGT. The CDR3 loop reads CASTNAARPGSAYNEQFF. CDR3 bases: TGTGCCAGCACTAACGCGGCCCGTCCAGGTTCCGCCTACAATGAGCAGTTCTTC.

The CDR3 here is CASTPGKGETQYF. The DNA of the CDR3 is TGTGCCAGCACCCCGGGGAAAGGGGAGACCCAGTACTTC. The chain couples TRBV12-3 or TRBV12-4 to TRBJ2-5; weak D call: TRBD2 (5 bases). The CDR3 consists of 13 residues. Between the trimmed V and J ends, which lost 7 bases and 5 bases, there was a span of 14 bases.

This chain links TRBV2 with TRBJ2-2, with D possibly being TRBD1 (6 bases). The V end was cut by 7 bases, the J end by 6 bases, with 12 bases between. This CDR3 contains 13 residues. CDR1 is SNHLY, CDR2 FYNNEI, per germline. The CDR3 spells CASTQGWAGELFF. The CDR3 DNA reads TGTGCCAGCACTCAGGGGTGGGCCGGGGAGCTGTTTTTT.

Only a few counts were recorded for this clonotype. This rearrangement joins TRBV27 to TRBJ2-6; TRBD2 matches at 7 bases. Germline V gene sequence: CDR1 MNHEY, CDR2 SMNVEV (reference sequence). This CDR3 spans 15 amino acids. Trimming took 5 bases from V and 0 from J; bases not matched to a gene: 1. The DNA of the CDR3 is TGTGCCAGCAGTGCGGGGGTCTCTGGGGCCAACGTCCTGACTTTC. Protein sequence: CASSAGVSGANVLTF.

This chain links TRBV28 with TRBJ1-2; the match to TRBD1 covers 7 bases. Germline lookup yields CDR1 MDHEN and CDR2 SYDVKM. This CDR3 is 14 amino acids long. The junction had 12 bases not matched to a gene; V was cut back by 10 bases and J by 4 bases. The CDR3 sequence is CATMPQGGSYGYTF. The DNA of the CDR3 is TGTGCCACCATGCCCCAGGGGGGCTCCTATGGCTACACCTTC.

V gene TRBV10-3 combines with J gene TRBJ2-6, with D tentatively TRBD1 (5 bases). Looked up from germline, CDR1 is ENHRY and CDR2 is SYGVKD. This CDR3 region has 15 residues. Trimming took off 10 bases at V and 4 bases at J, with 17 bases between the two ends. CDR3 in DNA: TGTGCCACGGATCCAGGGAACCTCGGGGCCAACGTCCTGACTTTC. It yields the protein CATDPGNLGANVLTF.

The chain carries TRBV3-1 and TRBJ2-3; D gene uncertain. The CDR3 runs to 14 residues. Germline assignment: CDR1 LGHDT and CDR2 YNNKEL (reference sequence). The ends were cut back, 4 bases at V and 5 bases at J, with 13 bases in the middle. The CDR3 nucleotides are TGTGCCAGCAGCCTAAGTCTAACGGGAGATACGCAGTATTTT. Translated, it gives CASSLSLTGDTQYF.

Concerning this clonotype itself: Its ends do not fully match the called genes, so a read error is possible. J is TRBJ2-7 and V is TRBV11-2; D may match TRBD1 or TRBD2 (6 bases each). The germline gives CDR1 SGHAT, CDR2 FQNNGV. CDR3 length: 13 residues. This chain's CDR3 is CASSPGANYELYF. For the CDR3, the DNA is TGTGCCAGCAGCCCGGGGGCCAACTACGAGCTGTACTTC.